The rows below give T cell receptor beta chains drawn from one sample of a study of blood T cell repertoires in COVID-19. TCRdb keeps only in-frame clones here, not all; method: immunoSEQ multiplex PCR. This table holds roughly 66,000 clones, roughly 82% found once. The sequenced sample was peripheral blood. The receptors stem from a man aged 55-75 years with acute or convalescent COVID-19. CDR3s include the opening cysteine and the closing phenylalanine or tryptophan. A D gene is named only where the DNA matches it firmly. Clone sizes are given selectively: once, few, many, or a class where the clone is expanded.

cdr3_nt: TGTGCCAGTAGTATGTTCGCGAACACCGGGGAGCTGTTTTTT; cdr3_aa: CASSMFANTGELFF; clone_size: once; d_call: .; v_call: TRBV19; j_call: TRBJ2-2
cdr3_nt: TGTGCCAGCAGCTTGTCGGGACAGATAAATTCACCCCTCCACTTT; cdr3_aa: CASSLSGQINSPLHF; clone_size: .; d_call: TRBD1; v_call: TRBV7-2; j_call: TRBJ1-6
cdr3_nt: TGTGCCAGCCAAAGACAGGGGGCGTCTGGTGGCTACACCTTC; cdr3_aa: CASQRQGASGGYTF; clone_size: once; d_call: TRBD1; v_call: TRBV19; j_call: TRBJ1-2
cdr3_nt: TGTGCCAGCAGGGGGGACAGGGAGACCACCGGGGAGCTGTTTTTT; cdr3_aa: CASRGDRETTGELFF; clone_size: .; d_call: TRBD1; v_call: TRBV7-7; j_call: TRBJ2-2
cdr3_nt: TGTGCCAGCAGTTACTCCGGGACTAGCGGGGGCTTACGGGCCGGGGAGCTGTTTTTT; cdr3_aa: CASSYSGTSGGLRAGELFF; clone_size: .; d_call: TRBD2; v_call: TRBV6-2/TRBV6-3; j_call: TRBJ2-2
cdr3_nt: TGTGCCAGTAGTCGGGAGACATACTATGGCTACACCTTC; cdr3_aa: CASSRETYYGYTF; clone_size: .; d_call: .; v_call: TRBV19; j_call: TRBJ1-2
cdr3_nt: TGTGCCAGCAGCCCCCAGGCGGGGACGGGTTCACCCCTCCACTTT; cdr3_aa: CASSPQAGTGSPLHF; clone_size: .; d_call: .; v_call: TRBV5-5; j_call: TRBJ1-6
cdr3_nt: TGTGCCAGCAGCCAAGAAAGTTCCCAGGGGGCGAGAGTTACCTTC; cdr3_aa: CASSQESSQGARVTF; clone_size: .; d_call: TRBD1; v_call: TRBV3-1/TRBV3-2; j_call: TRBJ1-2
cdr3_nt: TGCGCCAGCAGCCAAGATCCTAGGCCCACAGGCCACTATGGCTACACCTTC; cdr3_aa: CASSQDPRPTGHYGYTF; clone_size: .; d_call: .; v_call: TRBV4-3; j_call: TRBJ1-2
cdr3_nt: TGTGCCAGCTCACCTGGACTAGCGGGCACCGGGGAGCTGTTTTTT; cdr3_aa: CASSPGLAGTGELFF; clone_size: .; d_call: TRBD2; v_call: TRBV18; j_call: TRBJ2-2
cdr3_nt: TGTGCCAGCAGCGCTACAGGGGGAATGCCCCAGCATTTT; cdr3_aa: CASSATGGMPQHF; clone_size: few; d_call: TRBD1; v_call: TRBV27; j_call: TRBJ1-5
cdr3_nt: TGTGCCAGCAGCCAAGGGGGGGGCTGGGCTTTCTTT; cdr3_aa: CASSQGGGWAFF; clone_size: .; d_call: .; v_call: TRBV3-1/TRBV3-2; j_call: TRBJ1-1
cdr3_nt: TGTGCCAGCAGCCCTCGGGACCCTAGACAGGGTGGGAGTAATGAGCAGTTCTTC; cdr3_aa: CASSPRDPRQGGSNEQFF; clone_size: few; d_call: TRBD1; v_call: TRBV6-2/TRBV6-3; j_call: TRBJ2-1
cdr3_nt: TGCAGCGGGATGGAAGGGACAGCTTCCCTAAACTCTGGAAACACCATATATTTT; cdr3_aa: CSGMEGTASLNSGNTIYF; clone_size: .; d_call: TRBD1; v_call: TRBV29-1; j_call: TRBJ1-3